These 14 T cell receptor beta chains share one sample of origin, sequenced in a study of blood T cells in healthy people across ages. The second PCR ran about 6 to 12 cycles with a sample-barcoded 5' primer and J-beta primers. MiXCR, run by TCRdb on the 5' RACE reads, gives a single entry per CDR3 protein. The sample includes some 1.5 million distinct CDR3 sequences, about 30% seen only once; the top ten take 7.7%. Sequencing input: blood. The receptors were gathered from a woman aged 25 to 39 in good health.

Ten or more counts support this clonotype. The CDR3 sequence: CASSLRGPIGGNEQFF. The CDR3 coding sequence is TGTGCCAGCAGCTTAAGGGGGCCGATCGGTGGCAATGAGCAGTTCTTC. The J gene is TRBJ2-1, the V gene TRBV7-2; 7 bases map to TRBD1. CDR1 SGHTA and CDR2 FQGNSA come from the germline V gene. The CDR3 totals 16 residues. V was pared by 2 bases and J by 6 bases, with 10 bases of the junction left unmatched.

CDR3 nucleotides: TGTGCCAGCAGCCAAAACGGGGGAAACATTTACAATGAGCAGTTCTTC. Residues: CASSQNGGNIYNEQFF. The chain links TRBV14 to TRBJ2-1; maybe TRBD2 (6 bases). Germline V gene data show CDR1 as SGHDN and CDR2 as FVKESK. V lost 2 bases and J 4 bases, leaving 15 bases between the germline ends. This CDR3 has 16 residues. Combining the CDR3 with reference TRBV14 and TRBJ2-1 gives the whole variable domain EAGVTQFPSHSVIEKGQTVTLRCDPISGHDNLYWYRRVMGKEIKFLLHFVKESKQDESGMPNNRFLAERTGGTYSTLKVQPAELEDSGVYFCASSQNGGNIYNEQFFGPGTRLTVL.

This chain's CDR3 is CSVGQGPTYEQYF. CDR3 coding DNA: TGCAGCGTGGGACAGGGTCCGACCTACGAGCAGTACTTC. The chain has TRBV29-1 and TRBJ2-7, with 9 bases that match TRBD1. The CDR3 is 13 residues long. Germline values: CDR1 SQVTM, CDR2 ANQGSEA. The junction had 5 bases not matched to a gene; V was cut back by 6 bases and J by 2 bases.

The table lists this clonotype with a few counts. The chain employs TRBV20-1 and TRBJ2-3; 9 positions agree with TRBD2. V gave up 0 bases and J gave up 5 bases; unmatched junction bases: 15. Germline V gives CDR1 DFQATT, CDR2 SNEGSKA (reference sequence). The CDR3 consists of 18 residues. CDR3 amino acids: CSARDRGNLAGWRDTQYF. For the CDR3, the DNA is TGCAGTGCTAGAGATCGAGGAAACCTAGCGGGATGGCGAGATACGCAGTATTTT.

This clonotype has only a few counts. The V and J genes are TRBV19 and TRBJ2-7; D uncertain. The closer fit of TRBJ2-5 to the DNA end suggests the J call may be wrong. From germline, CDR1 is LNHDA and CDR2 SQIVND (reference sequence). The length of the CDR3 is 12 residues. Here the CDR3 reads CASSITEETQYF. As DNA, the CDR3 is TGTGCCAGTAGTATCACAGAAGAGACCCAGTACTTC.

This clonotype was observed at least ten times. This CDR3 is CASARDSSSYEQYF. The CDR3 DNA reads as TGTGCCAGCGCCCGGGACTCGAGCTCCTACGAGCAGTACTTC. This chain uses TRBV9 with TRBJ2-7; weak D call: TRBD2 (6 bases). Per the germline V gene, CDR1 is SGDLS and CDR2 is YYNGEE. The V and J ends lost 7 bases and 0 bases respectively, with 14 bases between them. The CDR3 runs to 14 residues.

The chain employs TRBV28 and TRBJ1-1; D is undetermined. This CDR3 is 12 amino acids long. Deletions cut 5 bases from V and 7 bases from J, with 11 bases between. The germline gives CDR1 MDHEN, CDR2 SYDVKM. CDR3 DNA: TGTGCCAGCAGTCACTCCCCGGTTGAAGCTTTCTTT. Its protein product is CASSHSPVEAFF. Variable domain in full (rest from reference TRBV28 and TRBJ1-1): DVKVTQSSRYLVKRTGEKVFLECVQDMDHENMFWYRQDPGLGLRLIYFSYDVKMKEKGDIPEGYSVSREKKERFSLILESASTNQTSMYLCASSHSPVEAFFGQGTRLTVV.

The chain carries TRBV20-1 and TRBJ1-5; D may be TRBD1 (5 bases). Trimming removed 5 bases at V and 7 bases at J, with 18 bases between. The germline gives CDR1 DFQATT, CDR2 SNEGSKA (reference sequence). The CDR3 spans 14 residues. In nucleotides, the CDR3 is TGCAGTGCTCACCCTTCGGGGGTTGGGCAGCCCCAGCATTTT. It translates to CSAHPSGVGQPQHF.

The rearrangement links TRBV15 to TRBJ2-5; 14 nucleotides agree with TRBD2. The CDR3 sequence is 16 residues long. The ends lost 0 bases at V and 11 bases at J; junction bases unmatched: 8. Germline V lookup: CDR1 LNHNV, CDR2 YYDKDF (reference sequence). The CDR3 DNA sequence: TGTGCCACCAGCAGAGATAGACTAGCGGGAGGGGATGAGCAGTACTTC. It codes for CATSRDRLAGGDEQYF.

This clonotype was counted many times. The chain recombines TRBV4-1 with TRBJ2-7, with D hard to call. V dropped 0 bases and J dropped 6 bases, with 12 bases sitting between them. The length of the CDR3 is 14 residues. CDR1 and CDR2 from the germline V gene are MGHRA and YSYEKL. The CDR3, as DNA: TGCGCCAGCAGCCAAGAAAGGCCTTCGGGCGAGCAGTACTTC. Translating gives CASSQERPSGEQYF.

This clonotype was seen a few times. This chain joins TRBV3-1 and TRBJ2-7; D perhaps matches TRBD1 (5 bases). Deletions cut 3 bases from V and 6 bases from J, with 9 bases between. The CDR3 covers 12 residues. CDR1 and CDR2 (germline): LGHDT, YNNKEL (reference sequence). The CDR3, as DNA: TGTGCCAGCAGCCACCCCAGGGCCGAGCAGTACTTC. It translates to CASSHPRAEQYF.

There are a few counts of this clonotype. The chain recombines TRBV6-2 or TRBV6-3 with TRBJ2-1; no definite D call. The CDR3 loop spans 16 amino acids. The germline V gene encodes CDR1 MNHEY and CDR2 SVGEGT. V dropped 4 bases and J dropped 4 bases, with 17 bases sitting between them. The DNA of the CDR3 is TGTGCCAGCAGTTCAACGGACCCGTCCCTTTACAATGAGCAGTTCTTC. Protein product: CASSSTDPSLYNEQFF.

This clonotype was detected ten times or more. V usage is TRBV18 and J usage is TRBJ2-7, with TRBD1 identical over 7 bases. Germline V gene sequence: CDR1 KGHSH, CDR2 LQKENI. Trimming cost V 2 bases and J 6 bases; bases outside gene matches: 13. The CDR3 length is 16 residues. CDR3 bases: TGTGCCAGCTCACCAAATTCCGGGACAGCTTTTTTCGAGCAGTACTTC. Its protein is CASSPNSGTAFFEQYF.

In this sample, this clonotype turned up many times. The genes are TRBV4-3 and TRBJ2-1; 8 positions agree with TRBD2. The trim removed 5 bases at V and 2 bases at J, leaving 14 bases unmatched. The CDR3 contains 18 residues. Germline loops: CDR1 LGHNA, CDR2 YSLEER. CDR3: CASSSRPAGVGTYNEQFF. DNA for the CDR3: TGCGCCAGCAGCTCGCGGCCAGCGGGAGTCGGCACCTACAATGAGCAGTTCTTC.